A selection of T cell receptor beta chains follows, all from one sample in a study of T cell repertoires in cytomegalovirus infection. TCRdb redid the calling of the reads with MiXCR, one entry per CDR3 protein. The table lists roughly 640,000 distinct CDR3 sequences, approximately 24% of them singletons. Sequenced input: CD8+ T cells from PBMCs. All receptors derive from a human donor in good health (CMV status not recorded). Some clones in this sample may be carry-over from other donors' samples. The CDR3 runs from the conserved cysteine through the conserved F or W. The order of the fields is J gene, clone size, V gene, D gene, CDR3 DNA, CDR3 protein. A D gene is named only where the DNA matches it firmly. Expanded clones get a size class; other rows say once, few or many, or leave the size out.

j_gene: TRBJ2-5
abundance: few
v_gene: TRBV6-2/TRBV6-3
d_gene: TRBD2
CDR3nt: TGTGCCAGCAGCTCCCCCGGGACTAGAGTCCAAGAGACCCAGTACTTC
CDR3aa: CASSSPGTRVQETQYF

j_gene: TRBJ2-2
abundance: NA
v_gene: TRBV7-9
d_gene: NA
CDR3nt: TGTGCCAGCAGCGTTACAGAAACGAACACCGGGGAGCTGTTTTTT
CDR3aa: CASSVTETNTGELFF

j_gene: TRBJ2-1
abundance: many
v_gene: TRBV28
d_gene: TRBD1
CDR3nt: TGTGCCAGCAGTCTCCCAGGGGGCGGCAATGAGCAGTTCTTC
CDR3aa: CASSLPGGGNEQFF

j_gene: TRBJ1-1
abundance: NA
v_gene: TRBV28
d_gene: NA
CDR3nt: TGTGCCAGCAGGGGCGGTTGGATGAACACTGAAGCTTTCTTT
CDR3aa: CASRGGWMNTEAFF

j_gene: TRBJ1-1
abundance: many
v_gene: TRBV7-6
d_gene: NA
CDR3nt: TGTGCCAGCGCCGACCGCGGGGGATGGACTGAAGCTTTCTTT
CDR3aa: CASADRGGWTEAFF

j_gene: TRBJ2-5
abundance: NA
v_gene: TRBV28
d_gene: TRBD2
CDR3nt: TGTGCCAGCAGGGGGACTAGCGGGGGATTAGAGACCCAGTACTTC
CDR3aa: CASRGTSGGLETQYF

j_gene: TRBJ1-4
abundance: few
v_gene: TRBV20-1
d_gene: TRBD1
CDR3nt: TGCAGTGCAGGGGGACAGGGGGTGAACGGAAAACTGTTTTTT
CDR3aa: CSAGGQGVNGKLFF

j_gene: TRBJ2-5
abundance: many
v_gene: TRBV7-9
d_gene: NA
CDR3nt: TGTGCCAGCAGCTTCGACATCCAAGAGACCCAGTACTTC
CDR3aa: CASSFDIQETQYF

j_gene: TRBJ1-6
abundance: NA
v_gene: TRBV25-1
d_gene: NA
CDR3nt: TGTGCCAGCAGTGAAAGGGGAGGGGTCTATAATTCACCCCTCCACTTT
CDR3aa: CASSERGGVYNSPLHF

j_gene: TRBJ2-7
abundance: few
v_gene: TRBV28
d_gene: TRBD1
CDR3nt: TGTGCCAGCAGTCCTCCGGGACAGGGGGCGGGCGAGCAGTACTTC
CDR3aa: CASSPPGQGAGEQYF

j_gene: TRBJ1-5
abundance: few
v_gene: TRBV6-2/TRBV6-3
d_gene: NA
CDR3nt: TGTGCCAGCAGTTACCTCAGGGCACGCAATCAGCCCCAGCATTTT
CDR3aa: CASSYLRARNQPQHF

j_gene: TRBJ2-2
abundance: few
v_gene: TRBV6-2/TRBV6-3
d_gene: NA
CDR3nt: TGTGCCAGCAGTTACTGGGTCGGGGAGCTGTTTTTT
CDR3aa: CASSYWVGELFF

j_gene: TRBJ2-3
abundance: many
v_gene: TRBV7-2
d_gene: NA
CDR3nt: TGTGCCAGCAGCTTAGCCTTGCGGGGGACAAGCACAGATACGCAGTATTTT
CDR3aa: CASSLALRGTSTDTQYF

j_gene: TRBJ2-4
abundance: NA
v_gene: TRBV15
d_gene: NA
CDR3nt: TGTGCCACCAGCAGAGAGCTGTCGGGAGCCAAAAACATTCAGTACTTC
CDR3aa: CATSRELSGAKNIQYF

j_gene: TRBJ2-7
abundance: few
v_gene: TRBV6-5
d_gene: NA
CDR3nt: TGTGCCAGCACCCTGACTCTGTCCCCACGCTACGAGCAGTACTTC
CDR3aa: CASTLTLSPRYEQYF

j_gene: TRBJ1-1
abundance: few
v_gene: TRBV2
d_gene: NA
CDR3nt: TGTGCCAGCCGTGGGGTTGGTCGGTTTGGCGACACTGAAGCTTTCTTT
CDR3aa: CASRGVGRFGDTEAFF

j_gene: TRBJ1-4
abundance: few
v_gene: TRBV6-8
d_gene: TRBD1
CDR3nt: TGTGCCAGCAGTTACTCGATACAGGGGGTGGATGAAAAACTGTTTTTT
CDR3aa: CASSYSIQGVDEKLFF

j_gene: TRBJ2-2
abundance: NA
v_gene: TRBV24-1
d_gene: TRBD1
CDR3nt: TGTGCCACCAGTGATTCCTGGACAGGAACGAACACCGGGGAGCTGTTTTTT
CDR3aa: CATSDSWTGTNTGELFF

j_gene: TRBJ2-2
abundance: few
v_gene: TRBV6-8
d_gene: NA
CDR3nt: TGTGCCAGCAGTCAGGGCGGCCCGGGGCCCGGGGAGCTGTTTTTT
CDR3aa: CASSQGGPGPGELFF

j_gene: TRBJ2-1
abundance: once
v_gene: TRBV5-4
d_gene: NA
CDR3nt: TGTGCCAGCAGCCCCCTCGGTTTATATAACAATGAGCAGTTCTTC
CDR3aa: CASSPLGLYNNEQFF

j_gene: TRBJ2-2
abundance: NA
v_gene: TRBV6-2/TRBV6-3
d_gene: NA
CDR3nt: TGTGCCAGCAGTTACTCGATAGCAGGGCAGAACACCGGGGAGCTGTTTTTT
CDR3aa: CASSYSIAGQNTGELFF

j_gene: TRBJ2-1
abundance: once
v_gene: TRBV20-1
d_gene: NA
CDR3nt: TGCAGTGCTAGAGATGGGCGGGGACAATCCCCCTACAATGAGCAGTTCTTC
CDR3aa: CSARDGRGQSPYNEQFF

j_gene: TRBJ1-2
abundance: NA
v_gene: TRBV12-3/TRBV12-4
d_gene: NA
CDR3nt: TGTGCCACCCGAGGGTATGGCTACACCTTC
CDR3aa: CATRGYGYTF

j_gene: TRBJ2-7
abundance: NA
v_gene: TRBV14
d_gene: NA
CDR3nt: TGTGCCAGCAGCCAAGGGTCGGAACAACGTCTCTACGAGCAGTACTTC
CDR3aa: CASSQGSEQRLYEQYF

j_gene: TRBJ2-5
abundance: NA
v_gene: TRBV2
d_gene: TRBD2
CDR3nt: TGTGCCAGCAGTAAGGAAGCGGGGGGTTATGAGACCCAGTACTTC
CDR3aa: CASSKEAGGYETQYF

j_gene: TRBJ2-1
abundance: NA
v_gene: TRBV7-9
d_gene: NA
CDR3nt: TGTGCCAGCAGCTTAGTAGGCCGGTATGAGCAGTTCTTC
CDR3aa: CASSLVGRYEQFF

j_gene: TRBJ1-4
abundance: few
v_gene: TRBV6-5
d_gene: NA
CDR3nt: TGTGCCAGCAGTTTACAGTCAACTAATGAAAAACTGTTTTTT
CDR3aa: CASSLQSTNEKLFF

j_gene: TRBJ1-2
abundance: NA
v_gene: TRBV20-1
d_gene: NA
CDR3nt: TGCAGTGCTAGGGACGTCAACGCGAACTATGGCTACACCTTC
CDR3aa: CSARDVNANYGYTF

j_gene: TRBJ1-2
abundance: few
v_gene: TRBV29-1
d_gene: NA
CDR3nt: TGCAGCGTTGAAGATCCGGAGGGACGGGTCTATGGCTACACCTTC
CDR3aa: CSVEDPEGRVYGYTF

j_gene: TRBJ1-4
abundance: NA
v_gene: TRBV20-1
d_gene: TRBD1
CDR3nt: TGCAGTGCTAGACTGGACAGGGGGCTTCAACTGTTTTTT
CDR3aa: CSARLDRGLQLFF

j_gene: TRBJ1-5
abundance: NA
v_gene: TRBV7-8
d_gene: NA
CDR3nt: TGTGCCAGCAGCTTAGTTCCCCGGGAGTGGGGAACGAACAATCAGCCCCAGCATTTT
CDR3aa: CASSLVPREWGTNNQPQHF